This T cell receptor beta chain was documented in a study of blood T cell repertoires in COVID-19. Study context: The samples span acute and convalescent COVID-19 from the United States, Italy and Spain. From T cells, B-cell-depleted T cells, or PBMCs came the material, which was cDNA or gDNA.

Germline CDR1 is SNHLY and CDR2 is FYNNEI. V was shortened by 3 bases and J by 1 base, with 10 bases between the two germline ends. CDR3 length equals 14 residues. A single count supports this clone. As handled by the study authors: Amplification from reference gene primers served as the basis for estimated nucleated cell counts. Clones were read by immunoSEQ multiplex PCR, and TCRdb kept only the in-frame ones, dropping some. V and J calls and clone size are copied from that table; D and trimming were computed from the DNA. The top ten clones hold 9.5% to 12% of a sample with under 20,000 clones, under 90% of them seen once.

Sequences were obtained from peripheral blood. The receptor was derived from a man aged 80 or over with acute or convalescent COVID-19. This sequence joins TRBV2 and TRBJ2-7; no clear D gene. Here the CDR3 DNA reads TGTGCCAGCAGTGAGGGTAGCATTTCCTACGAGCAGTACTTC. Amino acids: CASSEGSISYEQYF.